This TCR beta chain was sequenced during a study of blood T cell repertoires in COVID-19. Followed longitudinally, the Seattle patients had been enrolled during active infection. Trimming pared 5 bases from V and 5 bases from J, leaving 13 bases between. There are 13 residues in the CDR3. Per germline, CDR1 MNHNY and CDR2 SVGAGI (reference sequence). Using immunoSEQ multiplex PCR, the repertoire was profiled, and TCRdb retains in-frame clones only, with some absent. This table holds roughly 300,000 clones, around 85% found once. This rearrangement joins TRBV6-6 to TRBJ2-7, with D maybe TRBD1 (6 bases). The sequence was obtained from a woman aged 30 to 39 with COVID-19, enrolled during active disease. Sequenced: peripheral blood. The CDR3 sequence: CASSQKQGHEQYF. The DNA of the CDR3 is TGTGCCAGCAGTCAGAAACAGGGCCACGAGCAGTACTTC.